This TCR beta chain was retrieved from a study of cytomegalovirus exposure and HLA in healthy donors. The study's findings and limits: Rarity characterized most TCR sequences, yet some public TCRs appeared in many donors.

As concerns this clone: Its antigen is undetermined.

These donors were members of the roughly 110-subject validation cohort, a group separate from the approximately 680-subject first cohort. The CDR3 loop spans 18 amino acids. Germline V lookup: CDR1 SQVTM, CDR2 ANQGSEA. Trimming cost V 6 bases and J 4 bases; bases outside gene matches: 19. Method: immunoSEQ multiplex PCR; TCRdb's copy keeps in-frame clones and lacks some. The data contain about 170,000 clones, around nine tenths of them seen just once; the ten biggest clones take up approximately 1.5%. The sequencing input was PBMCs. The chain carries TRBV29-1 and TRBJ2-1; TRBD1 matches at 9 bases. The sequence derives from a woman younger than 45 in good health and CMV-seronegative. CDR3 nucleotides: TGCAGCGTCAGCATCAGGACAGGGGCCACAAGTCGATACAATGAGCAGTTCTTC. It translates to CSVSIRTGATSRYNEQFF.